The 21 T cell receptor beta chains presented below share a single source sample, sequenced in a study of blood T cell repertoires in COVID-19. Sequenced by immunoSEQ multiplex PCR; TCRdb stores in-frame clones only, minus some. The sample gives 90,000 to 120,000 clones, 85% to 90% of which show up once; approximately 5.1% is in the top ten. Material for sequencing was peripheral blood. The receptors come from a human donor in a cohort sampled during active COVID-19.

The rearrangement joins TRBV7-2 to TRBJ2-3, with TRBD2 matching 12 bases. V lost 3 bases and J lost 5; bases outside the gene matches: 6. The CDR3 is 16 residues long. The V gene's germline CDR1 is SGHTA and CDR2 FQGNSA. The CDR3 loop reads CASSFLAGGRGDTQYF. The CDR3 region has the DNA TGTGCCAGCAGCTTCCTAGCGGGGGGGAGGGGAGATACGCAGTATTTT.

The chain couples TRBV3-1 (or the pseudogene TRBV3-2) to TRBJ1-1; 9 bases agree with TRBD1. V lost 5 bases to trimming and J lost 4 bases; unmatched junction nucleotides: 2. Germline V CDR1 and CDR2: LGHDT, YNNKEL (reference sequence). CDR3 size: 13 residues. The CDR3 protein is CASSSTGGTEAFF. The DNA of the CDR3 is TGTGCCAGCAGCTCGACAGGGGGCACTGAAGCTTTCTTT.

This chain links TRBV14 with TRBJ1-4; D is unresolved. This CDR3 contains 17 residues. Germline-derived CDR1 and CDR2 are SGHDN and FVKESK. Trimming left V 4 bases short and J 4 bases short, with 19 bases between. CDR3 amino acids: CASSPLFMAGLNEKLFF. In nucleotides, the CDR3 is TGTGCCAGCAGCCCGTTATTCATGGCAGGACTTAATGAAAAACTGTTTTTT.

V is TRBV28 and J is TRBJ2-5, with 7 bases matching TRBD2. After removal of 6 bases from V and 2 bases from J, the junction contained 9 bases not matched to a gene. Germline CDR1 is MDHEN and CDR2 is SYDVKM. This CDR3 region has 15 residues. The chain's CDR3 is CASRTGTTLQETQYF. CDR3 in DNA: TGTGCCAGCAGAACCGGGACTACACTGCAAGAGACCCAGTACTTC.

V gene TRBV6-2 or TRBV6-3 combines with J gene TRBJ2-7; 7 nucleotides agree with TRBD1. Germline V gene lookup returns CDR1 MNHEY and CDR2 SVGEGT. The CDR3 length is 15 residues. Trimming removed 4 bases from V and 0 bases from J; junction bases left unmatched: 6. The CDR3 protein is CASSSTGANSYEQYF. The CDR3 DNA reads TGTGCCAGCAGTTCAACAGGGGCGAACTCCTACGAGCAGTACTTC.

This clone is termed medium-sized. The chain combines TRBV19 with TRBJ2-2; TRBD1 matches 7 bases. Germline loops: CDR1 LNHDA, CDR2 SQIVND (reference sequence). The trim removed 10 bases at V and 4 bases at J, leaving 6 bases unmatched. CDR3 length equals 13 residues. CDR3 sequence (DNA): TGTGCCACAAGACAGGGTCGCACCGGGGAGCTGTTTTTT. Translation gives CATRQGRTGELFF.

This chain uses TRBV11-3 with TRBJ1-1; no clear D gene. The CDR3 runs to 12 residues. V lost 6 bases and J lost 8, with 13 bases in between. The germline V gene has CDR1 SGHNT and CDR2 YENEEA. Here the CDR3 reads CASSLTSGEAFF. The CDR3 DNA is TGTGCCAGCAGTTTAACCTCGGGGGAAGCTTTCTTT.

The rearrangement links TRBV2 to TRBJ1-2; 12 bases match TRBD1. This CDR3 contains 15 residues. Germline values: CDR1 SNHLY, CDR2 FYNNEI. J was trimmed by 6 bases and V by 5 bases; bases with no gene match: 7. CDR3 DNA: TGTGCCAGCAGTCGGGGGGACAGGGGGCGAGATGGCTACACCTTC. It codes for CASSRGDRGRDGYTF.

The CDR3 reads CASSPNTGGPDTEAFF. In nucleotides, the CDR3 is TGTGCCAGCAGTCCAAATACAGGGGGCCCGGACACTGAAGCTTTCTTT. The rearrangement links TRBV27 to TRBJ1-1; 9 nucleotides agree with TRBD1. Trimming took 5 bases from V and 3 from J; bases not matched to a gene: 10. CDR3 size: 16 residues. Germline CDR1 MNHEY, CDR2 SMNVEV (reference sequence).

The chain recombines TRBV7-9 with TRBJ2-1; maybe TRBD2 (6 bases). Germline V gene lookup returns CDR1 SEHNR and CDR2 FQNEAQ (reference sequence). V lost 4 bases and J 4 bases, leaving 17 bases between the germline ends. The CDR3 is 16 residues long. In DNA, the CDR3 is TGTGCCAGCAGCTCCTGGGACTTAAATTCGTACAATGAGCAGTTCTTC. This codes for CASSSWDLNSYNEQFF.

The chain employs TRBV6-2 or TRBV6-3 and TRBJ1-6, with TRBD1 identical over 7 bases. Germline assignment: CDR1 MNHEY and CDR2 SVGEGT. This CDR3 is built from 19 residues. J was trimmed by 2 bases and V by 5 bases; bases with no gene match: 15. The CDR3 sequence: CASSTGQKTGVAYNSPLHF. The CDR3 coding sequence is TGTGCCAGCAGTACCGGACAGAAAACAGGGGTGGCCTATAATTCACCCCTCCACTTT.

The chain recombines TRBV2 with TRBJ2-1; D not certain. Looked up from germline, CDR1 is SNHLY and CDR2 is FYNNEI. V gave up 5 bases and J gave up 0 bases, with 11 bases separating them. CDR3 length: 15 residues. CDR3 sequence: CASSRLTNSYNEQFF. DNA of the CDR3: TGTGCCAGCAGTCGACTCACGAACTCCTACAATGAGCAGTTCTTC.

The gene calls are TRBV19 and TRBJ1-5; TRBD1 matches 9 bases. There are 17 residues in the CDR3. Per germline, CDR1 LNHDA and CDR2 SQIVND (reference sequence). The trim removed 4 bases at V and 1 base at J, leaving 8 bases unmatched. Here the CDR3 reads CASSSGTGSRSNQPQHF. DNA of the CDR3: TGTGCCAGTAGTAGTGGGACAGGGAGTCGAAGCAATCAGCCCCAGCATTTT.

V is TRBV5-6 and J is TRBJ1-6, with a tentative D call TRBD1 (6 bases). CDR1 and CDR2 (germline): SGHDT, YYEEEE. This CDR3 is built from 15 residues. Deletions cut 0 bases from V and 9 bases from J, with 13 bases between. CDR3 sequence (DNA): TGTGCCAGCAGCTTGGGGCAGGGGTTGCGTTCACCCCTCCACTTT. Encoded protein: CASSLGQGLRSPLHF.

This chain links TRBV5-6 with TRBJ2-1, with D perhaps TRBD1 (6 bases). Trimming removed 5 bases at V and 9 bases at J, with 12 bases between. Germline V CDR1 and CDR2: SGHDT, YYEEEE. The CDR3 is 12 amino acids. The DNA of the CDR3 is TGTGCCAGCAGACTAACAGGGACTGAGCAGTTCTTC. Translation gives CASRLTGTEQFF.

The chain couples TRBV28 to TRBJ2-7, with D perhaps TRBD2 (6 bases). V was pared by 8 bases and J by 3 bases, with 26 bases between. Germline CDR1 MDHEN, CDR2 SYDVKM. CDR3 length: 17 residues. CDR3 nucleotide sequence: TGTGCCAGCCTCGGGGGTGCGCTGGGAGTTTCAATCTACGAGCAGTACTTC. It codes for CASLGGALGVSIYEQYF.

The chain is built from TRBV7-2 and TRBJ2-4; a possible D gene is TRBD1 (8 bases). Trimming shortened V by 5 bases and J by 7 bases, and 24 bases separated the two germline ends. Germline CDR1 SGHTA, CDR2 FQGNSA. CDR3 length equals 17 residues. CDR3 protein: CASSPAWGVQGGNIQYF. CDR3 nucleotide sequence: TGTGCCAGCAGCCCCGCCTGGGGGGTACAGGGGGGGAACATTCAGTACTTC. Based on the CDR3 plus reference TRBV7-2 and TRBJ2-4, the full variable domain is GAGVSQSPSNKVTEKGKDVELRCDPISGHTALYWYRQSLGQGLEFLIYFQGNSAPDKSGLPSDRFSAERTGGSVSTLTIQRTQQEDSAVYLCASSPAWGVQGGNIQYFGAGTRLSVL.

V and J are TRBV9 and TRBJ1-2; D gene unclear. Trimming stripped 6 bases from V and 7 bases from J, with 13 bases between. CDR3 length: 12 amino acids. Germline V gene sequence: CDR1 SGDLS, CDR2 YYNGEE. CDR3 protein: CASNRPGSGYTF. The DNA of the CDR3 is TGTGCCAGCAATCGACCAGGCTCTGGCTACACCTTC. The full variable domain, completed using reference TRBV9 and TRBJ1-2, is DSGVTQTPKHLITATGQRVTLRCSPRSGDLSVYWYQQSLDQGLQFLIQYYNGEERAKGNILERFSAQQFPDLHSELNLSSLELGDSALYFCASNRPGSGYTFGSGTRLTVV.

Only a few counts were recorded for this clone. The genes are TRBV7-9 and TRBJ1-4, with 7 bases that match TRBD1. From germline, CDR1 is SEHNR and CDR2 FQNEAQ (reference sequence). The junction had 3 bases not matched to a gene; V was cut back by 5 bases and J by 3 bases. This CDR3 region has 14 residues. Here the CDR3 reads CASSRGQSNEKLFF. DNA of the CDR3: TGTGCCAGCAGCCGGGGACAGTCTAATGAAAAACTGTTTTTT.

The chain carries TRBV5-5 and TRBJ2-3, with TRBD2 matching 10 bases. CDR3 length: 16 residues. Looked up from germline, CDR1 is SGHKS and CDR2 is YYEKEE (reference sequence). The V segment lost 3 bases and the J segment 5 bases; nucleotides outside the gene matches: 9. CDR3 sequence (DNA): TGTGCCAGCAGCTCAGGGAGCGGGGGGGCCGGAGATACGCAGTATTTT. Translation: CASSSGSGGAGDTQYF. Using reference TRBV5-5 and TRBJ2-3 for the parts outside the CDR3, the full variable domain is DAGVTQSPTHLIKTRGQQVTLRCSPISGHKSVSWYQQVLGQGPQFIFQYYEKEERGRGNFPDRFSARQFPNYSSELNVNALLLGDSALYLCASSSGSGGAGDTQYFGPGTRLTVL.

J is TRBJ2-3 and V is TRBV4-1; 8 positions match TRBD2. With 1 base clipped from V and 2 bases from J, the junction kept 5 bases outside the gene matches. The germline V gene encodes CDR1 MGHRA and CDR2 YSYEKL. This CDR3 is built from 16 residues. The CDR3 is CASSQGLAGLTDTQYF. CDR3 in DNA: TGCGCCAGCAGCCAAGGATTAGCGGGACTCACAGATACGCAGTATTTT.